Below are 27 T cell receptor beta chains sequenced from a single sample in a study of shared clonotypes between healthy human individuals. Some clones are missing from TCRdb's copy, which holds only in-frame ones; the method was immunoSEQ multiplex PCR. Among 2 million to 2.5 million clones listed, 90% to 96% were seen once. The sequenced sample was naive CD4+ T cells sorted from blood. Indicated subset: CD45RA+ positively selected. These receptors all come from a man aged 18 to 29 in good health.

The chain uses TRBV5-1 and TRBJ2-3, with no clear D. V lost 4 bases to trimming and J lost 0 bases, with 3 bases between them. The germline V gene encodes CDR1 SGHRS and CDR2 YFSETQ. The CDR3 contains 12 residues. The CDR3 sequence is CASSASTDTQYF. The CDR3 coding sequence is TGCGCCAGCAGCGCTAGCACAGATACGCAGTATTTT. The whole variable domain, remainder taken from reference TRBV5-1 and TRBJ2-3, is KAGVTQTPRYLIKTRGQQVTLSCSPISGHRSVSWYQQTPGQGLQFLFEYFSETQRNKGNFPGRFSGRQFSNSRSEMNVSTLELGDSALYLCASSASTDTQYFGPGTRLTVL.

J is TRBJ2-1 and V is TRBV28; the match to TRBD2 covers 7 bases. CDR3 length: 15 amino acids. V lost 6 bases and J lost 0; bases outside the gene matches: 5. Germline CDR1 is MDHEN and CDR2 is SYDVKM. This CDR3 is CASSSLASSYNEQFF. The CDR3 region has the DNA TGTGCCAGCAGCTCACTAGCGAGCTCCTACAATGAGCAGTTCTTC.

The chain employs TRBV6-5 and TRBJ2-7, with TRBD1 matching 8 bases. This CDR3 region has 14 residues. The V and J ends lost 5 bases and 3 bases, in that order; junction bases with no gene match: 6. Germline CDR1 MNHEY, CDR2 SVGAGI. CDR3 bases: TGTGCCAGCAGTAACGGACAGGGAAACTACGAGCAGTACTTC. Translated: CASSNGQGNYEQYF.

This chain connects TRBV6-6 to TRBJ2-1, with D unresolved. Germline lookup yields CDR1 MNHNY and CDR2 SVGAGI (reference sequence). The CDR3 is made up of 13 amino acids. The germline V and J ends were trimmed by 10 bases and 5 bases, with 15 bases remaining between them. The CDR3 sequence is CAIMAGMDNEQFF. The CDR3 bases are TGTGCCATAATGGCTGGTATGGACAATGAGCAGTTCTTC.

V is TRBV27 and J is TRBJ1-3; D unresolved. Germline V gene data show CDR1 as MNHEY and CDR2 as SMNVEV (reference sequence). The ends were cut back, 5 bases at V and 0 bases at J, with 14 bases in the middle. This CDR3 spans 16 amino acids. The CDR3 loop reads CASSLTYMSSGNTIYF. The CDR3 nucleotides are TGTGCCAGCAGTCTAACTTACATGTCCTCTGGAAACACCATATATTTT.

The chain couples TRBV5-1 to TRBJ2-3, with D perhaps given as TRBD1 or TRBD2 (5 bases each). This CDR3 comprises 16 residues. V lost 4 bases and J 0 bases, leaving 15 bases between the germline ends. CDR1 SGHRS and CDR2 YFSETQ come from the germline V gene. The CDR3 coding sequence is TGCGCCAGCAGCGGAAGCACCGGGACCAGCACAGATACGCAGTATTTT. It specifies CASSGSTGTSTDTQYF.

The rearrangement uses TRBV12-1 and TRBJ2-3; the table's D call, TRBD2, has no DNA check behind it. TRBV12-1 is a pseudogene segment. The CDR3 loop spans 19 amino acids. CDR3 in amino acids: CASSFRRLAAPALFNTQYF. In nucleotides, the CDR3 is TGTGCCAGCAGCTTTCGCAGACTAGCGGCTCCCGCTTTATTCAATACGCAGTATTTT.

V gene TRBV2 combines with J gene TRBJ2-2; 8 bases line up with TRBD1. The germline CDR1 and CDR2 sequences are SNHLY and FYNNEI. V lost 6 bases to trimming and J lost 4 bases; unmatched junction nucleotides: 1. This CDR3 spans 13 amino acids. The CDR3 nucleotides are TGTGCCAGCAGGGGACAGGTCACCGGGGAGCTGTTTTTT. Amino acids: CASRGQVTGELFF. Combining the CDR3 with reference TRBV2 and TRBJ2-2 gives the whole variable domain EPEVTQTPSHQVTQMGQEVILRCVPISNHLYFYWYRQILGQKVEFLVSFYNNEISEKSEIFDDQFSVERPDGSNFTLKIRSTKLEDSAMYFCASRGQVTGELFFGEGSRLTVL.

This clone was detected only once. Other DNA sequences in the same sample also yield this CDR3. The gene calls are TRBV7-9 and TRBJ1-5; maybe TRBD1 (5 bases). Trimming removed 1 base at V and 7 bases at J, with 8 bases between. The CDR3 totals 13 residues. Looked up from germline, CDR1 is SEHNR and CDR2 is FQNEAQ (reference sequence). CDR3 sequence (DNA): TGTGCCAGCAGCTTAGAAGGGGACCAGCCCCAGCATTTT. It specifies CASSLEGDQPQHF.

The rearrangement joins TRBV6-5 to TRBJ2-1; D is perhaps TRBD2 (7 bases). Trimming stripped 5 bases from V and 5 bases from J, with 13 bases between. The CDR3 length is 14 residues. CDR1 and CDR2 from the germline V gene are MNHEY and SVGAGI. This CDR3 is CASSVGGTNNEQFF. The CDR3 bases are TGTGCCAGCAGTGTCGGGGGGACAAACAATGAGCAGTTCTTC.

The V and J genes are TRBV6-6 and TRBJ1-5, with unresolved D. Trimming cost V 4 bases and J 2 bases, with 12 bases left between them. The CDR3 is 15 amino acids. Germline CDR1 MNHNY, CDR2 SVGAGI (reference sequence). The CDR3 here is CASSSFFQGNQPQHF. The DNA for the CDR3 is TGTGCCAGCAGTTCGTTTTTTCAGGGCAATCAGCCCCAGCATTTT.

The V and J genes are TRBV7-9 and TRBJ1-6, with TRBD1 matching over 7 bases. CDR1 is SEHNR, CDR2 FQNEAQ, per germline (reference sequence). V trimming: 5 bases; J trimming: 8 bases; junction bases outside the gene matches: 9. The CDR3 contains 15 residues. CDR3 sequence reads: CASSDRDRIHSPLHF. The CDR3, as DNA: TGTGCCAGCAGCGACCGGGACAGAATTCATTCACCCCTCCACTTT.

The V and J genes are TRBV7-3 and TRBJ1-2, with D possibly being TRBD1 (6 bases). Trimming stripped 2 bases from V and 0 bases from J, with 10 bases between. Germline V lookup: CDR1 SGHTA, CDR2 FQGTGA. This CDR3 is built from 15 residues. The CDR3 here is CASSLGQGTNYGYTF. CDR3 in DNA: TGTGCCAGCAGCTTAGGGCAGGGGACTAACTATGGCTACACCTTC.

This clone occurred once. Other DNA variants within this sample encode the same CDR3. The gene calls are TRBV7-9 and TRBJ2-1; no firm D call. Germline values: CDR1 SEHNR, CDR2 FQNEAQ (reference sequence). V dropped 3 bases and J dropped 4 bases, with 4 bases sitting between them. The length of the CDR3 is 12 residues. The DNA of the CDR3 is TGTGCCAGCAGCTTCGGTTACAATGAGCAGTTCTTC. Protein: CASSFGYNEQFF.

This chain connects TRBV14 to TRBJ1-1, with D possibly TRBD1 on 5 matching bases. Germline CDR1 SGHDN, CDR2 FVKESK. The V end lost 0 bases, the J end lost 8 bases, and 10 bases lay between the germline ends. The CDR3 contains 13 residues. The CDR3, as DNA: TGTGCCAGCAGCCAAGATTGGGGCCTGGAAGCTTTCTTT. It yields the protein CASSQDWGLEAFF.

This chain connects TRBV5-4 to TRBJ1-2; D might be TRBD1 (6 bases). V was pared by 0 bases and J by 8 bases, with 14 bases between. The CDR3 spans 14 residues. CDR1 and CDR2 from the germline V gene are SGHNT and YYREEE (reference sequence). The chain's CDR3 is CASSLVGQEEGYTF. The CDR3 DNA follows: TGTGCCAGCAGCTTGGTGGGACAAGAAGAGGGCTACACCTTC.

This clone was recorded only once. The rearrangement uses TRBV2 and TRBJ2-5; TRBD1 or TRBD2 may be the D gene (5 bases each). Germline CDR1 SNHLY, CDR2 FYNNEI. V lost 5 bases to trimming and J lost 3 bases, with 22 bases between them. The CDR3 extends over 17 amino acids. The CDR3 reads CASSSEGTGLAKETQYF. CDR3 in DNA: TGTGCCAGCAGTTCCGAGGGAACAGGACTGGCAAAAGAGACCCAGTACTTC. The variable domain in full, with the rest retrieved from reference TRBV2 and TRBJ2-5, is EPEVTQTPSHQVTQMGQEVILRCVPISNHLYFYWYRQILGQKVEFLVSFYNNEISEKSEIFDDQFSVERPDGSNFTLKIRSTKLEDSAMYFCASSSEGTGLAKETQYFGPGTRLLVL.

This chain uses TRBV30 with TRBJ1-4; 9 nucleotides agree with TRBD1. CDR3 size: 14 residues. Trimming cost V 2 bases and J 6 bases; bases outside gene matches: 4. The germline V gene has CDR1 GTSNPN and CDR2 SVGIG (reference sequence). The CDR3 DNA follows: TGTGCCTGGAGTCAGAGACAGGGGGATGAAAAACTGTTTTTT. Its protein product is CAWSQRQGDEKLFF.

This clone was seen a handful of times. The gene calls are TRBV19 and TRBJ1-5, with TRBD1 matching 8 bases. The CDR3 sequence is 14 residues long. Germline V lookup: CDR1 LNHDA, CDR2 SQIVND (reference sequence). The junction had 4 bases not matched to a gene; V was cut back by 6 bases and J by 3 bases. The CDR3 loop reads CASSRTGHNQPQHF. CDR3 sequence (DNA): TGTGCCAGTAGCCGGACAGGGCACAATCAGCCCCAGCATTTT. The whole variable domain, filled in from reference TRBV19 and TRBJ1-5, reads DGGITQSPKYLFRKEGQNVTLSCEQNLNHDAMYWYRQDPGQGLRLIYYSQIVNDFQKGDIAEGYSVSREKKESFPLTVTSAQKNPTAFYLCASSRTGHNQPQHFGDGTRLSIL.

This clone has only one observation. The chain recombines TRBV5-1 with TRBJ2-5; a possible D gene is TRBD2 (5 bases). Germline V gene lookup returns CDR1 SGHRS and CDR2 YFSETQ. V dropped 5 bases and J dropped 5 bases, with 19 bases sitting between them. CDR3 length equals 15 residues. The CDR3 DNA sequence: TGCGCCAGCAGTCCCTTGGAGACTTGGAGGGAGACCCAGTACTTC. Its translation is CASSPLETWRETQYF.

The chain is built from TRBV6-1 and TRBJ1-1; possibly TRBD1 for D (6 bases). The V end was cut by 4 bases, the J end by 1 base, with 7 bases between. Germline V gene lookup returns CDR1 MNHNS and CDR2 SASEGT. This CDR3 comprises 13 residues. The CDR3 is CASSVGGNTEAFF. The CDR3, as DNA: TGTGCCAGCAGTGTAGGGGGGAACACTGAAGCTTTCTTT.

The J gene is TRBJ1-4, the V gene TRBV20-1; D unclear. CDR1 and CDR2 from the germline V gene are DFQATT and SNEGSKA (reference sequence). This CDR3 comprises 11 residues. With 6 bases removed from V and 4 bases from J, the gap between germline ends came to 6 bases. CDR3: CSAGNNEKLFF. DNA of the CDR3: TGCAGTGCAGGGAATAATGAAAAACTGTTTTTT.

The rearrangement links TRBV5-1 to TRBJ2-2; D may be TRBD2 (6 bases). Per the germline V gene, CDR1 is SGHRS and CDR2 is YFSETQ. Trimming cost V 3 bases and J 3 bases, with 15 bases left between them. This CDR3 comprises 16 residues. CDR3 bases: TGCGCCAGCAGCTCGGGACTTCTAGAGTACACCGGGGAGCTGTTTTTT. Translated, it gives CASSSGLLEYTGELFF.

A remark on this clone: Within the sample, other DNA sequences also encode this same CDR3. The rearrangement links TRBV28 to TRBJ2-7; D not certain. There are 12 residues in the CDR3. CDR1 MDHEN and CDR2 SYDVKM come from the germline V gene. V dropped 3 bases and J dropped 3 bases, with 6 bases sitting between them. Here the CDR3 reads CASSLSSYEQYF. The CDR3 nucleotides read TGTGCCAGCAGTTTGTCAAGCTACGAGCAGTACTTC.

The V call is TRBV15, the J call TRBJ2-5, with D possibly TRBD2 on 6 matching bases. The CDR3 is 15 residues long. Germline values: CDR1 LNHNV, CDR2 YYDKDF (reference sequence). V was shortened by 5 bases and J by 4 bases, with 17 bases between the two germline ends. Written as DNA, the CDR3 is TGTGCCACCAGCGGGGAAGGGAGGTCGGGAGAGACCCAGTACTTC. This encodes CATSGEGRSGETQYF.

V is TRBV5-1 and J is TRBJ1-6, with 8 bases matching TRBD1. Germline V CDR1 and CDR2: SGHRS, YFSETQ. The junction had 7 bases not matched to a gene; V was cut back by 0 bases and J by 8 bases. The CDR3 loop spans 16 amino acids. The CDR3 reads CASSLAGTGVDSPLHF. CDR3 sequence (DNA): TGCGCCAGCAGCTTGGCTGGGACAGGCGTCGATTCACCCCTCCACTTT.

The chain links TRBV6-1 to TRBJ1-6; D is uncertain. CDR1 MNHNS and CDR2 SASEGT come from the germline V gene. This CDR3 region has 15 residues. Trimming took off 1 base at V and 7 bases at J, with 11 bases between the two ends. The CDR3, as DNA: TGTGCCAGCAGTGAAGATTGGGGTTTGAATTCACCCCTCCACTTT. The encoded protein is CASSEDWGLNSPLHF.